This T cell receptor (beta chain) was found in a study of blood T cell repertoires in COVID-19. Study-wide context: From T cells, B-cell-depleted T cells, or PBMCs came the material, which was cDNA or gDNA.

This clone turned up a few times. Assay: immunoSEQ multiplex PCR; the TCRdb copy retains only in-frame clones and omits some. The repertoire has roughly 200,000 clones, around nine tenths of them found once; the top ten carry about 1.5%. Trimming pared 3 bases from V and 1 base from J, leaving 7 bases between. Germline CDR1 reads SGHKS; CDR2 reads YYEKEE (reference sequence). The CDR3 extends over 13 amino acids. The source material was peripheral blood. The chain couples TRBV5-5 to TRBJ1-1; D is perhaps TRBD1 (6 bases). The receptor was isolated from a man aged 18 to 29 with active or convalescent COVID-19. The DNA of the CDR3 is TGTGCCAGCAGCTGGGGACAGAACACTGAAGCTTTCTTT. Translating gives CASSWGQNTEAFF.